This TCR beta chain was found in a study of shared clonotypes between healthy human individuals. A CD45RA-negative memory subset and a CD45RA+ naive subset were separated from the CD4+ cells. Study outcomes and limitations: Between several donors, naive CD4 clonotypes were shared at a level of roughly 5.5%.

Note on this clone: Its matching antigen is unknown. The sample holds other DNA sequences that translate to the same CDR3.

Each cell subset's genomic DNA was divided evenly among several immunoSEQ plates. Per the authors' pipeline: Filtering differed because ImmunoSEQ produced junction-only sequences that carried no quality scores. Using immunoSEQ multiplex PCR, the repertoire was profiled, and TCRdb retains in-frame clones only, with some absent. V and J calls plus clone size are reproduced from that table; the DNA served to infer D and trimming. The sample has 1,500,000 or so clones, around 95% seen once. After removal of 0 bases from V and 4 bases from J, the junction contained 4 bases not matched to a gene. This CDR3 contains 15 residues. Germline CDR1 and CDR2: SGHRS and YFSETQ.

The chain has TRBV5-1 and TRBJ2-1; 7 positions match TRBD2. Specimen: naive CD4+ T cells sorted from blood. The sample's subset: CD45RA+ positively selected. The clonotype originates from a man aged 25 to 45 in good health. For the CDR3, the DNA is TGCGCCAGCAGCTTGGGGGCGGGAGCTTACAATGAGCAGTTCTTC. This encodes CASSLGAGAYNEQFF.